These 32 T cell receptor beta chains share one sample of origin, sequenced in a study of blood T cell repertoires in COVID-19. Repertoires were generated with immunoSEQ multiplex PCR, while TCRdb's copy carries only in-frame clones and drops some. Of approximately 59,000 clones detected, roughly 77% appear once; the ten largest clones hold approximately 14%. Sequencing was carried out using peripheral blood. All receptors derive from a man of 80 years or more with acute or convalescent COVID-19.

The V and J genes are TRBV7-2 and TRBJ2-2; a weak D match, TRBD1 (5 bases). Germline CDR1 is SGHTA and CDR2 is FQGNSA. The CDR3 covers 15 residues. The V and J ends lost 1 base and 5 bases respectively, with 11 bases between them. This CDR3 reads CASSLDRFWTGELFF. The CDR3, as DNA: TGTGCCAGCAGCTTAGACAGGTTTTGGACCGGGGAGCTGTTTTTT.

This clone occurred once. The J gene is TRBJ2-7, the V gene TRBV2, with TRBD2 identical over 11 bases. From germline, CDR1 is SNHLY and CDR2 FYNNEI. After removal of 1 base from V and 4 bases from J, the junction contained 0 bases not matched to a gene. The CDR3 is 14 amino acids. In nucleotides, the CDR3 is TGTGCCAGCAGTGAAGTAGCGGGAGGGTACGAGCAGTACTTC. Protein product: CASSEVAGGYEQYF. Filled out from reference TRBV2 and TRBJ2-7, the complete variable domain reads EPEVTQTPSHQVTQMGQEVILRCVPISNHLYFYWYRQILGQKVEFLVSFYNNEISEKSEIFDDQFSVERPDGSNFTLKIRSTKLEDSAMYFCASSEVAGGYEQYFGPGTRLTVT.

Note on this clone: Its ends do not fully match the called genes, so a read error is possible. V usage is TRBV7-3 and J usage is TRBJ1-1; D possibly corresponds to TRBD1 (6 bases). Per germline, CDR1 SGHTA and CDR2 FQGTGA. This CDR3 spans 14 amino acids. In nucleotides, the CDR3 is TGTGCCAGCAGCGTAACGACAGGGAACACTGAAGCTTTCTTT. It codes for CASSVTTGNTEAFF.

The V gene is TRBV19, the J gene TRBJ2-2; 16 positions agree with TRBD2. The CDR3 runs to 16 residues. The trim removed 8 bases at V and 4 bases at J, leaving 4 bases unmatched. Germline V gene sequence: CDR1 LNHDA, CDR2 SQIVND (reference sequence). This CDR3 is CASGTSGGAGTGELFF. The CDR3 DNA follows: TGTGCCAGTGGGACTAGCGGGGGGGCAGGCACCGGGGAGCTGTTTTTT.

This clone occurred once. CDR3 bases: TGTGCCAGTAGTATAACAGGGGGTAGGGGCAATCAGCCCCAGCATTTT. Amino acids: CASSITGGRGNQPQHF. The chain carries TRBV19 and TRBJ1-5; TRBD1 matches 8 bases. The germline CDR1 and CDR2 sequences are LNHDA and SQIVND (reference sequence). V was pared by 2 bases and J by 2 bases, with 5 bases of the junction left unmatched. The CDR3 sequence is 16 residues long.

The rearrangement links TRBV19 to TRBJ2-2; the D is unclear. CDR1 and CDR2 from the germline V gene are LNHDA and SQIVND (reference sequence). CDR3 length: 14 amino acids. Between the trimmed V and J ends, which lost 5 bases and 1 base, there was a span of 8 bases. The CDR3, as DNA: TGTGCCAGTAGTCTGCAGGTGAACACCGGGGAGCTGTTTTTT. It encodes CASSLQVNTGELFF.

This clone is deemed medium-sized. The chain has TRBV20-1 and TRBJ1-2; 8 bases match TRBD1. The V and J ends lost 3 bases and 8 bases, in that order; junction bases with no gene match: 5. CDR3 length: 12 amino acids. CDR1 is DFQATT and CDR2 is SNEGSKA in the germline V gene (reference sequence). The CDR3: CSASWDRHGYTF. DNA for the CDR3: TGCAGTGCTAGTTGGGACAGGCACGGCTACACCTTC.

This rearrangement joins TRBV19 to TRBJ2-7; tentatively, D is TRBD2 (5 bases). The CDR3 contains 14 residues. Trimming took off 5 bases at V and 3 bases at J, with 14 bases between the two ends. Germline V gives CDR1 LNHDA, CDR2 SQIVND (reference sequence). The CDR3 coding sequence is TGTGCCAGTAGTGGACCCAGAGGGTACTACGAGCAGTACTTC. This translates into CASSGPRGYYEQYF.

The chain combines TRBV5-6 with TRBJ2-2; 7 nucleotides match TRBD2. Germline trimming cut 2 bases from V and 4 bases from J; bases unmatched to any gene: 14. Per germline, CDR1 SGHDT and CDR2 YYEEEE. This CDR3 comprises 18 residues. CDR3: CASSFGGWPSSGTGELFF. The CDR3 DNA is TGTGCCAGCAGCTTCGGGGGGTGGCCCTCGAGTGGCACCGGGGAGCTGTTTTTT.

V and J are TRBV19 and TRBJ1-1; tentative D call: TRBD1 (6 bases). Germline assignment: CDR1 LNHDA and CDR2 SQIVND (reference sequence). V lost 3 bases, J lost 1 base, and 12 bases lay in between. There are 15 residues in the CDR3. CDR3 sequence (DNA): TGTGCCAGTAGTATGGGGGCAAGCGGGAACACTGAAGCTTTCTTT. Residues: CASSMGASGNTEAFF.

The chain recombines TRBV7-9 with TRBJ1-2, with TRBD1 matching 11 bases. Germline CDR1 is SEHNR and CDR2 is FQNEAQ (reference sequence). The CDR3 is 17 amino acids. The junction had 11 bases not matched to a gene; V was cut back by 3 bases and J by 5 bases. The CDR3 region is CASSFNRDRGSTYGYTF. CDR3 DNA sequence: TGTGCCAGCAGCTTTAACCGGGACAGGGGGAGTACTTATGGCTACACCTTC.

V usage is TRBV20-1 and J usage is TRBJ2-1, with 8 bases identical to TRBD2. Germline assignment: CDR1 DFQATT and CDR2 SNEGSKA (reference sequence). J gave up 2 bases and V 3 bases, and 9 bases lay outside the gene matches. This CDR3 is built from 16 residues. The CDR3 DNA sequence: TGCAGTGCTAGTAGGCCTAGCGGGTTTCCCTACAATGAGCAGTTCTTC. Amino acids: CSASRPSGFPYNEQFF.

V usage is TRBV18 and J usage is TRBJ2-7; D might be TRBD1 (5 bases). The CDR3 is 14 amino acids. Trimming stripped 3 bases from V and 0 bases from J, with 9 bases between. Germline V gene data show CDR1 as KGHSH and CDR2 as LQKENI. The CDR3 DNA is TGTGCCAGCTCACCGGAGACAGACTCCTACGAGCAGTACTTC. This sequence encodes CASSPETDSYEQYF.

The V gene is TRBV18, the J gene TRBJ2-7; 8 bases align to TRBD1. The germline V gene encodes CDR1 KGHSH and CDR2 LQKENI. The J segment lost 5 bases and the V segment lost 3 bases, leaving 9 bases of the junction unmatched. This CDR3 comprises 15 residues. The CDR3 is CASSPRTGTADEQYF. The CDR3 DNA follows: TGTGCCAGCTCACCGCGGACAGGGACGGCGGACGAGCAGTACTTC.

This clone was counted between two and nine times. The chain carries TRBV28 and TRBJ1-1; D gene uncertain. The CDR3 runs to 13 residues. Germline V gene data show CDR1 as MDHEN and CDR2 as SYDVKM. The V gene lost 5 bases and the J gene lost 3 bases, with 10 bases spanning the gap. Here the CDR3 reads CASSPLRYTEAFF. CDR3 bases: TGTGCCAGCAGTCCTCTTAGATACACTGAAGCTTTCTTT.

The V gene is TRBV10-3, the J gene TRBJ2-1; 8 bases line up with TRBD2. The CDR3 runs 14 residues. Germline-derived CDR1 and CDR2 are ENHRY and SYGVKD. The CDR3 DNA follows: TGTGCAACCCAAGGCGGGGGGCTTCTCAATGAGCAGTTCTTC. This codes for CATQGGGLLNEQFF.

Comments on this clone: The germline gene is not matched at one end of the junction; a read error may be the cause. The chain has TRBV7-7 and TRBJ1-4; D remains ambiguous. The CDR3 runs to 13 residues. The germline gives CDR1 SSHAT, CDR2 FNYEAQ (reference sequence). The CDR3 sequence: CASSQDLYEKLFF. In nucleotides, the CDR3 is TGTGCTAGCAGCCAGGACTTGTATGAAAAACTGTTTTTT.

The chain uses TRBV11-2 and TRBJ2-1; D ambiguous. V was pared by 5 bases and J by 9 bases, with 8 bases between. Germline CDR1 reads SGHAT; CDR2 reads FQNNGV. The CDR3 consists of 11 residues. The CDR3 nucleotides read TGTGCCAGCAGCAATTACGGTGAGCAGTTCTTC. This translates into CASSNYGEQFF.

The chain carries TRBV27 and TRBJ2-3; 10 bases line up with TRBD1. The ends lost 7 bases at V and 6 bases at J; junction bases unmatched: 7. The CDR3 totals 14 residues. CDR1 MNHEY and CDR2 SMNVEV come from the germline V gene (reference sequence). This chain's CDR3 is CASTLDRGSDTQYF. The CDR3, as DNA: TGTGCCAGCACCCTGGACAGGGGGAGCGATACGCAGTATTTT.

The CDR3 DNA reads as TGTGCCAGCAGCCAAGTTAGCGGATCGAACACCGGGGAGCTGTTTTTT. Its protein is CASSQVSGSNTGELFF. The rearrangement uses TRBV7-2 and TRBJ2-2; the D gene is possibly TRBD2 (6 bases). Trimming left V 5 bases short and J 0 bases short, with 13 bases between. Germline V gene sequence: CDR1 SGHTA, CDR2 FQGNSA. This CDR3 comprises 16 residues.

V and J are TRBV7-2 and TRBJ2-5; D perhaps matches TRBD2 (6 bases). This CDR3 has 14 residues. V dropped 5 bases and J dropped 2 bases, with 12 bases sitting between them. Germline CDR1 SGHTA, CDR2 FQGNSA. CDR3 protein: CASSRGLLQETQYF. The CDR3 region has the DNA TGTGCCAGCAGCCGGGGACTTCTACAAGAGACCCAGTACTTC.

The J gene is TRBJ2-3, the V gene TRBV6-4; 7 bases align to TRBD1. This CDR3 region has 15 residues. Trimming cost V 5 bases and J 1 base; bases outside gene matches: 6. CDR1 and CDR2 from the germline V gene are MRHNA and SNTAGT. This CDR3 is CASSKAGTGTDTQYF. The CDR3 DNA follows: TGTGCCAGCAGTAAAGCCGGGACAGGCACAGATACGCAGTATTTT.

The J gene is TRBJ2-1, the V gene TRBV24-1; 11 bases map to TRBD2. The germline V gene encodes CDR1 KGHDR and CDR2 SFDVKD. J gave up 4 bases and V 5 bases, and 6 bases lay outside the gene matches. The CDR3 length is 16 residues. The CDR3 sequence is CATSAWTSGLYNEQFF. CDR3 in DNA: TGTGCCACCAGTGCCTGGACTAGCGGGCTTTACAATGAGCAGTTCTTC.

The gene calls are TRBV12-5 and TRBJ2-1; 11 bases fit TRBD1. Germline CDR1 is LGHNT and CDR2 is FRNRAP. The CDR3 is 16 residues long. V dropped 0 bases and J dropped 8; count of bases not matched to a gene: 6. This CDR3 is CASGLVRTGGRDEQFF. Written as DNA, the CDR3 is TGTGCTAGTGGTTTGGTTCGGACAGGGGGCAGGGATGAGCAGTTCTTC.

The chain combines TRBV7-2 with TRBJ2-7; D possibly corresponds to TRBD2 (5 bases). The V gene's germline CDR1 is SGHTA and CDR2 FQGNSA. The CDR3 extends over 17 amino acids. Trimming took 1 base from V and 0 from J, leaving 16 bases between them. CDR3 region: CASSLGPGGGPSYEQYF. In DNA form, the CDR3 reads TGTGCCAGCAGCTTAGGGCCGGGTGGAGGCCCCTCCTACGAGCAGTACTTC.

V is TRBV2 and J is TRBJ2-1; tentative D call: TRBD1 (6 bases). The V and J ends lost 7 bases and 2 bases respectively, with 12 bases between them. CDR1 SNHLY and CDR2 FYNNEI come from the germline V gene. This CDR3 contains 14 residues. The CDR3 region is CASTGVSAYNEQFF. CDR3 in DNA: TGTGCCAGCACAGGGGTTAGCGCCTACAATGAGCAGTTCTTC. The variable domain in full, completed from reference TRBV2 and TRBJ2-1, reads EPEVTQTPSHQVTQMGQEVILRCVPISNHLYFYWYRQILGQKVEFLVSFYNNEISEKSEIFDDQFSVERPDGSNFTLKIRSTKLEDSAMYFCASTGVSAYNEQFFGPGTRLTVL.

The chain is built from TRBV29-1 and TRBJ2-3; 8 bases are a match to TRBD1. Germline assignment: CDR1 SQVTM and CDR2 ANQGSEA. The CDR3 spans 13 residues. J gave up 1 base and V 6 bases, and 3 bases lay outside the gene matches. The CDR3 loop reads CSVRGQGTDTQYF. In nucleotides, the CDR3 is TGCAGCGTCCGGGGACAGGGCACAGATACGCAGTATTTT.

The chain is built from TRBV6-2 or TRBV6-3 and TRBJ2-1; 7 bases align to TRBD2. Germline assignment: CDR1 MNHEY and CDR2 SVGEGT. V dropped 2 bases and J dropped 5; count of bases not matched to a gene: 9. This CDR3 is 16 amino acids long. CDR3 residues: CASSYGPGGSHNEQFF. The CDR3 nucleotides are TGTGCCAGCAGTTACGGTCCGGGCGGGAGCCACAATGAGCAGTTCTTC.

This chain connects TRBV4-1 to TRBJ1-4; D not certain. Germline CDR1 and CDR2: MGHRA and YSYEKL. Trimming took off 4 bases at V and 5 bases at J, with 17 bases between the two ends. The CDR3 spans 16 residues. The DNA of the CDR3 is TGCGCCAGCAGCCCTGGGCCGACCCGAGGGAATGAAAAACTGTTTTTT. It translates to CASSPGPTRGNEKLFF.

The gene calls are TRBV4-1 and TRBJ2-1; 12 bases fit TRBD2. CDR1 is MGHRA and CDR2 is YSYEKL in the germline V gene. The V and J ends lost 9 bases and 0 bases, in that order; junction bases with no gene match: 12. This CDR3 has 18 residues. The CDR3 bases are TGCGCCAGTCGCCCGGGACTAGCGGGCTTTAGCTCCTACAATGAGCAGTTCTTC. This translates into CASRPGLAGFSSYNEQFF.

This sequence joins TRBV7-8 and TRBJ2-7, with 15 bases identical to TRBD2. V shed 5 bases, J shed 7 bases, and the junction held 9 bases outside the gene matches. This CDR3 comprises 16 residues. Germline assignment: CDR1 SGHVS and CDR2 FQNEAQ. As DNA, the CDR3 is TGTGCCAGCAGCCTTAAGGGACTAGCGGGAGGAGGGGAGCAGTACTTC. This translates into CASSLKGLAGGGEQYF.

V and J are TRBV3-1 (or the pseudogene TRBV3-2) and TRBJ2-1, with TRBD2 matching 8 bases. The CDR3 contains 15 residues. The ends lost 0 bases at V and 4 bases at J; junction bases unmatched: 2. Germline CDR1 reads LGHDT; CDR2 reads YNNKEL (reference sequence). The CDR3 DNA follows: TGTGCCAGCAGCCAAGATGCGGGGGGATACAATGAGCAGTTCTTC. Translation gives CASSQDAGGYNEQFF.